This T cell receptor beta chain was sequenced in a study of cytomegalovirus exposure and HLA in healthy donors. Turning to the study itself: Researchers found that roughly 80% of 398 genotyped donors fell within the Caucasian-associated ancestry cluster.

Study results and caveats: Highly shared variants forming one cluster were likely a sequencing artifact. Later work showed greater clonal expansion in HLA-associated TCR beta chains than in equally common others.

V gave up 6 bases and J gave up 0 bases, with 5 bases separating them. This CDR3 comprises 12 residues. Germline values: CDR1 MGHDK, CDR2 SYGVNS. Remarks on this clone: Its antigen is still unknown.

In the PCR, 60 Vbeta and 13 Jbeta primers were used. The table came from immunoSEQ multiplex PCR; TCRdb's copy has only in-frame clones and leaves some out. Among roughly 120,000 clones listed, 79% were seen once. Material for sequencing was PBMCs. The TCR comes from a man aged 30-40 years in good health and CMV-seropositive. The rearrangement links TRBV25-1 to TRBJ1-1, with no clear D. CDR3 in amino acids: CASRGMNTEAFF. In DNA, the CDR3 is TGTGCCAGCAGGGGCATGAACACTGAAGCTTTCTTT. The variable domain in full, completed from reference TRBV25-1 and TRBJ1-1, reads EADIYQTPRYLVIGTGKKITLECSQTMGHDKMYWYQQDPGMELHLIHYSYGVNSTEKGDLSSESTVSRIRTEHFPLTLESARPSHTSQYLCASRGMNTEAFFGQGTRLTVV.